The following is a T cell receptor beta chain sequence with its context. Its antigen is not known. The sample is drawn from a study of cytomegalovirus exposure and HLA in healthy donors. At the level of the study: A prior analysis found about 120 million unique TCR beta sequences from 150 million to 200 million T cells.

Notes on the study in general: 164 TCR beta chains were listed as cytomegalovirus-associated.

The study ran its PCR with 60 Vbeta and 13 Jbeta primers. Per the original data handling: As a later analysis found, there were 70 million to 100 million unique TCR beta chains, of which roughly 11 million were shared. Sequenced by immunoSEQ multiplex PCR; TCRdb stores in-frame clones only, minus some. That table is the source of V, J and clone size, and D and trimming were worked out from the DNA. The sample has approximately 140,000 clones, around 70% seen once. Trimming took off 1 base at V and 8 bases at J, with 9 bases between the two ends. CDR1 is SGHNT and CDR2 is YENEEA in the germline V gene. The CDR3 is 13 amino acids.

Source material: PBMCs. This rearrangement joins TRBV11-3 to TRBJ2-1; D unclear. The TCR originated in a woman aged 55 to 70 in good health and CMV-seropositive. This CDR3 reads CASSLVSQDEQFF. DNA of the CDR3: TGTGCCAGCAGCTTAGTATCCCAGGATGAGCAGTTCTTC.